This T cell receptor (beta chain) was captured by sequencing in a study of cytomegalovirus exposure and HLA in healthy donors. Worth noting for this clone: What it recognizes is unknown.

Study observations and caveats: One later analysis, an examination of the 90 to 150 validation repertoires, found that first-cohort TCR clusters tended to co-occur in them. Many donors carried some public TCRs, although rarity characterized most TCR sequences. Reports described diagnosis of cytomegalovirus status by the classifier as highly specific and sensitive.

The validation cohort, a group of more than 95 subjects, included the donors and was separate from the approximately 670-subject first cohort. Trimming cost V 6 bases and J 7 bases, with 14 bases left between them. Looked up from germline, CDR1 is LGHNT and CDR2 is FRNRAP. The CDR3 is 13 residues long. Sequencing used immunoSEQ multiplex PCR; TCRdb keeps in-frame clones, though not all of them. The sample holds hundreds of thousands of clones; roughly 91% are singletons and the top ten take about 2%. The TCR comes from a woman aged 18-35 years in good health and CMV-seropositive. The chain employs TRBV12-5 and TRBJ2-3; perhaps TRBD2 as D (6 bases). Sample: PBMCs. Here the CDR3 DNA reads TGTGCTAGTGGCCGTCCCGGGACTCATACGCAGTATTTT. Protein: CASGRPGTHTQYF.